These T cell receptor beta chains were read from a single sample in a study of OX40 agonist ivuxolimab in advanced cancers. Clones were read by immunoSEQ multiplex PCR, and TCRdb kept only the in-frame ones, dropping some. Of about 25,000 clones detected, 65% to 90% appear once; the ten largest clones hold roughly two fifths. The material sequenced was CD4+ or CD8+ T cells sorted from blood, taken in a trial of the OX40 agonist ivuxolimab. Receptors were obtained from an adult with an advanced solid tumor such as melanoma, head and neck, liver or kidney cancer. Both conserved end residues are part of each CDR3. A D gene is named only where the DNA matches it firmly. Size is omitted from some rows. Given values are once, few, many or a class for expanded clones.

j_gene	abundance	d_gene	v_gene	CDR3nt	CDR3aa
TRBJ2-1	-	-	TRBV19	TGTGCCAGTAGTGCCCCGGGTGATAGCTCCTACAATGAGCAGTTCTTC	CASSAPGDSSYNEQFF
TRBJ2-7	-	TRBD2	TRBV15	TGTGCCACCAGCAGCTCTAGCGGGGGGGCCTACGAGCAGTACTTC	CATSSSSGGAYEQYF
TRBJ2-6	few	-	TRBV4-2	TGTGCCAGCAGCAAACAGGGTGGCTCTGGGGCCAACGTCCTGACTTTC	CASSKQGGSGANVLTF
TRBJ2-7	-	TRBD2	TRBV5-1	TGCGCCAGCAGCTGGACTAGCGGGTCCTACGAGCAGTACTTC	CASSWTSGSYEQYF
TRBJ2-7	medium-sized	TRBD1	TRBV5-6	TGTGCCAGCAGACCAGGACAGGGGGCATACGAGCAGTACTTC	CASRPGQGAYEQYF
TRBJ1-2	-	-	TRBV29-1	TGCAGAGTCTGGGAGGGGTATGGCTACACCTTC	CRVWEGYGYTF
TRBJ1-1	-	-	TRBV29-1	TGCAGCGTCCGATTGAACACTGAAGCTTTCTTT	CSVRLNTEAFF
TRBJ2-1	-	TRBD2	TRBV28	TGTGCCAGCAGTTTAACGACTAGCAGTTACAATGAGCAGTTCTTC	CASSLTTSSYNEQFF
TRBJ1-5	once	TRBD1	TRBV9	TGTGCCAGCAGCGTCCCTTCCTGGGGACAGGGAACCCCTAACAGCTGTCAGCCCCAGCATTTT	CASSVPSWGQGTPNSCQPQHF
TRBJ2-5	-	-	TRBV16	TGTGCCAGCAGCCAACTAACTAGCCAAGAGACCCAGTACTTC	CASSQLTSQETQYF
TRBJ2-3	-	-	TRBV7-9	TGTGCCAGCAGCTTAGTATCGTTAGCTAGCACAGATACGCAGTATTTT	CASSLVSLASTDTQYF
TRBJ2-3	once	TRBD2	TRBV2	TGTGCCAGCACCCCAGGGAGGGGCCCTAGCACAGATACGCAGTATTTT	CASTPGRGPSTDTQYF
TRBJ2-3	-	TRBD2	TRBV28	TGTGCCAGCAGTTTAGGGCGGGAGGCAGATACGCAGTATTTT	CASSLGREADTQYF
TRBJ1-3	-	-	TRBV9	TGTGCCAGCAGCGTAGGGGGGACCGGCAGTAACACCATATATTTT	CASSVGGTGSNTIYF
TRBJ2-1	-	-	TRBV7-2	TGTGCCAGCAGCCCGATACCCGTCAGGGACGATGAGCAGTTCTTC	CASSPIPVRDDEQFF
TRBJ2-7	-	-	TRBV5-6	TGTGCCAGCAGCTTGGAGTTTGCGCCATACGAGCAGTACTTC	CASSLEFAPYEQYF
TRBJ1-6	-	TRBD1	TRBV19	TGTGCCAGTAGTCCGGGACAGGGGGCAGATTCACCCCTCCACTTT	CASSPGQGADSPLHF
TRBJ2-1	-	TRBD1	TRBV19	TGTGCCAGTAGTCCCTGGACAGGGGCCTACAATGAGCAGTTCTTC	CASSPWTGAYNEQFF
TRBJ2-7	-	TRBD2	TRBV27	TGTGCCAGCAGTGTAGCGGGACCCCACGAGCAGTACTTC	CASSVAGPHEQYF
TRBJ1-1	-	TRBD1	TRBV4-2	TGTGCCAGCAGCCACCCCGGGGACAGACCTAACACTGAAGCTTTCTTT	CASSHPGDRPNTEAFF
TRBJ2-7	-	TRBD1	TRBV6-6	TGTGCCAGCAGGACGGGACAGGGGGCCTACGAGCAGTACTTC	CASRTGQGAYEQYF
TRBJ2-6	-	TRBD2	TRBV7-9	TGTGCCAGCACCTTGACTAGCGGGGGGATGGCCAACGTCCTGACTTTC	CASTLTSGGMANVLTF
TRBJ2-3	-	-	TRBV27	TGTGCCAGCAGTTTAGTTCCAGATACGCAGTATTTT	CASSLVPDTQYF
TRBJ2-5	-	-	TRBV5-4	TGTGCCAGCAGCTCCTCGGGACTGCCGGGTCAAGAGACCCAGTACTTC	CASSSSGLPGQETQYF
TRBJ1-1	-	-	TRBV5-6	TGTGCCAGCAGCTTGGGTCCGTACACTGAAGCTTTCTTT	CASSLGPYTEAFF
TRBJ1-1	once	-	TRBV6-6	TGTGCCAGCAGCCCCAAGGGGATGAACACTGAAGCTTTCTTT	CASSPKGMNTEAFF
TRBJ2-3	-	TRBD2	TRBV9	TGTGCCAGCAACAGAGGGGCTAGCGGGGGGGATACGCAGTATTTT	CASNRGASGGDTQYF
TRBJ2-7	-	-	TRBV20-1	TGCAGTGGTAGTTCTGCCTACGAGCAGTACTTC	CSGSSAYEQYF
TRBJ2-1	-	-	TRBV6-6	TGTGCCAGCAGTTACTCGGGGGGGCCAAATGAGCAGTTCTTC	CASSYSGGPNEQFF